This is a list of T cell receptor beta chains from one sample in a study of blood T cells in healthy people across ages. One entry per CDR3 protein results from TCRdb running MiXCR on the 5' RACE reads. The repertoire has more than 550,000 distinct CDR3 sequences, around a fifth of them found once; the top ten carry roughly 22%. The material sequenced was blood. These receptors all come from a man aged 65-85 years in good health. The CDR3 runs from the conserved cysteine through the conserved F or W. A D gene is named only where the DNA matches it firmly. Where a row states a size, it is once, few, many or the class of an expanded clone; other rows omit it.

d_gene	len	v_gene	abundance	j_gene	CDR3nt	CDR3aa
NA	12	TRBV29-1	few	TRBJ2-5	TGCAGCGCCAGGGACGGGGAAGAGACCCAGTACTTC	CSARDGEETQYF
NA	12	TRBV6-5	NA	TRBJ2-5	TGTGCCAGCGGGCGGTTTCAAGAGACCCAGTACTTC	CASGRFQETQYF
TRBD1	16	TRBV7-9	NA	TRBJ2-4	TGTGCCAGCAGCCTAGGGACAGGGCGAGCCAAAAACATTCAGTACTTC	CASSLGTGRAKNIQYF
NA	13	TRBV12-3/TRBV12-4	NA	TRBJ2-5	TGTGCCAGCAGCACCGTTCCCGGGGAGACCCAGTACTTC	CASSTVPGETQYF
NA	12	TRBV6-1	NA	TRBJ2-5	TGTGCCAGCATGAAAACGGTGGAGACCCAGTACTTC	CASMKTVETQYF
TRBD2	17	TRBV7-6	NA	TRBJ2-3	TGTGCCAGCAGCTTAGGGTCTCTGGCGGGGGGCCGAGATACGCAGTATTTT	CASSLGSLAGGRDTQYF
TRBD1	12	TRBV6-6	few	TRBJ1-1	TGTGCCAGCAGCCCTCAGGGGGCGGCGGCTTTCTTT	CASSPQGAAAFF
NA	13	TRBV2	few	TRBJ2-5	TGTGCCAGCGCTCGGGACATCCAAGAGACCCAGTACTTC	CASARDIQETQYF
NA	11	TRBV20-1	NA	TRBJ2-1	TGCAGTGGGGGCCTAAACAATGAGCAGTTCTTC	CSGGLNNEQFF
TRBD1	15	TRBV7-9	NA	TRBJ2-1	TGTGCCAGCAGCACAACAGGGGGCGTCTACAATGAGCAGTTCTTC	CASSTTGGVYNEQFF
TRBD2	17	TRBV3-1	few	TRBJ2-1	TGTGCCAGCAGCCGACTAGCGGGAAGGAGCTCCTACAATGAGCAGTTCTTC	CASSRLAGRSSYNEQFF
NA	15	TRBV11-2	NA	TRBJ1-5	TGTGCCAGCAGACGAGTCCTATATAGCAATCAGCCCCAGCATTTT	CASRRVLYSNQPQHF
TRBD2	14	TRBV3-1	few	TRBJ2-2	TGTGCCAGCAACCACCCTAGCGGGACCGGGGAGCTGTTTTTT	CASNHPSGTGELFF
NA	15	TRBV19	NA	TRBJ1-2	TGTGCCAGTAGTATGGCAGTGTCAGCCAACTATGGCTACACCTTC	CASSMAVSANYGYTF
NA	16	TRBV7-2	few	TRBJ2-5	TGTGCCAGCAGCTTATCCGGGACGGGACCCCAAGAGACCCAGTACTTC	CASSLSGTGPQETQYF
NA	16	TRBV19	few	TRBJ1-1	TGTGCCACCGCGGTACAGGCCGCCTTCTTGAACACTGAAGCTTTCTTT	CATAVQAAFLNTEAFF
TRBD1	17	TRBV28	NA	TRBJ2-7	TGTGCCAGCAGACCGACAGGGGGGAATCCGAGCTCCTACGAGCAGTACTTC	CASRPTGGNPSSYEQYF
TRBD1	14	TRBV20-1	many	TRBJ1-6	TGCAGTGCTAGTCCGACAGGGGGATATTCACCCCTCCACTTT	CSASPTGGYSPLHF
NA	16	TRBV12-3/TRBV12-4	NA	TRBJ2-3	TGTGCCAGCAGTTTCTCGGGACGCTTAAGGACAGATACGCAGTATTTT	CASSFSGRLRTDTQYF
TRBD2	14	TRBV7-8	few	TRBJ2-5	TGTGCCAGCAGTTCCGGACTAGCGGGGGCCGCCTTGTACTTC	CASSSGLAGAALYF
NA	15	TRBV20-1	many	TRBJ1-6	TGCAGTGCCCGTGTATTCCAGGGATTCAATTCACCCCTCCACTTT	CSARVFQGFNSPLHF
NA	17	TRBV13	few	TRBJ1-1	TGTGCCAGCAGCTTAGGCGGACGGGTCCTTATGAACACTGAAGCTTTCTTT	CASSLGGRVLMNTEAFF
NA	13	TRBV5-5	few	TRBJ2-7	TGTGCCAGCAGCGACGGACTTCCCTACGAGCAGTACTTC	CASSDGLPYEQYF
NA	17	TRBV18	NA	TRBJ2-3	TGTGCCAGCTCATCCGGGACCATCACCCGTGGCACAGATACGCAGTATTTT	CASSSGTITRGTDTQYF
NA	16	TRBV20-1	NA	TRBJ2-6	TGCAGTGCTTCCGGGACGAGGATCTCTGGGGCCAACGTCCTGACTTTC	CSASGTRISGANVLTF
NA	15	TRBV20-1	once	TRBJ2-5	TGCAGTGCGAGGACCCCTACAGGGTACCAAGAGACCCAGTACTTC	CSARTPTGYQETQYF
NA	12	TRBV28	NA	TRBJ2-7	TGTGCCAGCGGAGAACGGATCTACGAGCAGTACTTC	CASGERIYEQYF
TRBD2	15	TRBV10-3	NA	TRBJ2-3	TGTGCCATCGGAAGACTAGCGGGAGAGTCAGATACGCAGTATTTT	CAIGRLAGESDTQYF
NA	9	TRBV20-1	few	TRBJ2-7	TGCAGTGCTAGGGCCGGACAGTACTTC	CSARAGQYF
NA	14	TRBV5-1	many	TRBJ2-3	TGCGCCAGCAGCTTGGGGGCTGTAAAAGATACGCAGTATTTT	CASSLGAVKDTQYF
NA	13	TRBV20-1	NA	TRBJ2-5	TGCAGTGCTTGGCGGGGAAGTGGAGAGACCCAGTACTTC	CSAWRGSGETQYF
TRBD1	15	TRBV24-1	NA	TRBJ2-3	TGTGCCACCAGTGATGGACAGGGGGCAACAGATACGCAGTATTTT	CATSDGQGATDTQYF